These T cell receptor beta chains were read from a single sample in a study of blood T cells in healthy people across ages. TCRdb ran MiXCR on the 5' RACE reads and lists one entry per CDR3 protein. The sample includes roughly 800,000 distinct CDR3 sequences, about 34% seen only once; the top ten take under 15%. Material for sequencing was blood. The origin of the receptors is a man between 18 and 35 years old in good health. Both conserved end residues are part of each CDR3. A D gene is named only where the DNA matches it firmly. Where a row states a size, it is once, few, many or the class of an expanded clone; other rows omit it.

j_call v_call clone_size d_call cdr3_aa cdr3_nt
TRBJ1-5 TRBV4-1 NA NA CASSQGPGRVYDQPQHF TGCGCCAGCAGCCAAGGTCCAGGCAGGGTGTACGATCAGCCCCAGCATTTT
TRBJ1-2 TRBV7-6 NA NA CASTLEAGGYGYTF TGTGCCAGCACCCTGGAGGCAGGCGGCTATGGCTACACCTTC
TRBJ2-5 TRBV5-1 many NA CASSFNNPQETQYF TGCGCCAGCAGCTTTAACAATCCTCAAGAGACCCAGTACTTC
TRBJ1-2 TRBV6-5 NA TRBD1 CASSYSITEGTGRYYGYTF TGTGCCAGCAGTTACTCGATCACCGAAGGGACAGGGCGCTACTATGGCTACACCTTC
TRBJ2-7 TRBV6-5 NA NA CASRFRGPISYNEQYF TGTGCCAGCAGATTCCGGGGGCCCATATCTTACAATGAGCAGTACTTC
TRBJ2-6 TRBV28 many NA CASSLRRSGANVLTF TGTGCCAGCAGTTTGCGCCGCTCTGGGGCCAACGTCCTGACTTTC
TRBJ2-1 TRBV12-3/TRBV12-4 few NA CATRGAVSSYNEQFF TGTGCCACCCGAGGGGCAGTGAGCTCCTACAATGAGCAGTTCTTC
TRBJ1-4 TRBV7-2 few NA CASSLEGFASAGYEKLFF TGTGCCAGCAGCTTAGAGGGATTTGCTTCCGCAGGGTATGAAAAACTGTTTTTT
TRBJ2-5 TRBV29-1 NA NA CGVRSEETQYF TGCGGCGTTAGGTCAGAGGAGACCCAGTACTTC
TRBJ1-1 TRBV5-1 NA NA CASSGGAASEAFF TGCGCCAGCAGCGGGGGGGCGGCCTCTGAAGCTTTCTTT
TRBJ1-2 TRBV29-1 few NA CSVEGDTMLPNYGYTF TGCAGCGTTGAAGGGGACACGATGTTACCTAACTATGGCTACACCTTC
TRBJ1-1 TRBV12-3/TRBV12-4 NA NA CASAGPRVGATFF TGTGCCAGCGCTGGGCCTCGTGTTGGGGCAACTTTCTTT
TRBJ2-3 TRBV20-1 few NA CSARDFGTGSTDTQYF TGCAGTGCTAGAGATTTTGGAACAGGGAGCACAGATACGCAGTATTTT
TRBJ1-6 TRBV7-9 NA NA CTSSYGAAGDSPLHF TGTACCAGCAGTTACGGAGCGGCGGGGGATTCACCCCTCCACTTT
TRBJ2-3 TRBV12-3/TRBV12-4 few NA CASSLASGISTDTQYF TGTGCCAGCAGTTTAGCTTCGGGGATCAGCACAGATACGCAGTATTTT
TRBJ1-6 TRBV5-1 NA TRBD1 CASGTGNSPPHF TGCGCCAGCGGGACAGGCAATTCACCCCCCCACTTT
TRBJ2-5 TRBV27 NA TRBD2 CASSKGREETQYF TGTGCCAGCAGCAAGGGGAGGGAAGAGACCCAGTACTTC
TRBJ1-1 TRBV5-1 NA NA CASSPEQGGLRAFF TGCGCCAGCAGCCCGGAACAGGGCGGTCTAAGAGCTTTCTTT
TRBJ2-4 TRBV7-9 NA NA CASRPQGRENIRYF TGTGCCAGCAGGCCGCAGGGAAGGGAAAACATTCGGTACTTC
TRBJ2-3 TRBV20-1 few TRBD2 CSAPRGLAADTQYF TGCAGTGCACCCCGCGGACTAGCCGCGGATACGCAGTATTTT